Shown below are 2 T cell receptor beta chains from a single sample sequenced in a study of preoperative IRX-2 immunotherapy in early breast cancer. Documented treatment: preoperative locoregional IRX-2 cytokine immunotherapy. Sequenced by immunoSEQ multiplex PCR; TCRdb stores in-frame clones only, minus some. The repertoire holds tens of thousands of clones, with 82% as singletons. The sequencing here drew on lymph node tissue, taken after IRX-2 immunotherapy. These receptors were obtained from a human donor with breast cancer.

The V gene is TRBV7-6, the J gene TRBJ2-2; TRBD1 agrees at 8 bases. The CDR3 is 16 amino acids. V lost 3 bases, J lost 6 bases, and 9 bases stayed unmatched. Germline CDR1 SGHVS, CDR2 FNYEAQ. The CDR3 bases are TGTGCCAGCAGCTTTAGTGACAGGGGCCTTGCCGGGGAGCTGTTTTTT. Translated: CASSFSDRGLAGELFF.

This chain connects TRBV6-8 to TRBJ2-1; D is unclear. Germline V gene lookup returns CDR1 MNHGY and CDR2 SAAAGT. The CDR3 has 12 residues. Trimming removed 2 bases at V and 8 bases at J, with 7 bases between. In DNA form, the CDR3 reads TGTGCCAGCAGTTACCTAGAGTATGAGCAGTTCTTC. Protein sequence: CASSYLEYEQFF.